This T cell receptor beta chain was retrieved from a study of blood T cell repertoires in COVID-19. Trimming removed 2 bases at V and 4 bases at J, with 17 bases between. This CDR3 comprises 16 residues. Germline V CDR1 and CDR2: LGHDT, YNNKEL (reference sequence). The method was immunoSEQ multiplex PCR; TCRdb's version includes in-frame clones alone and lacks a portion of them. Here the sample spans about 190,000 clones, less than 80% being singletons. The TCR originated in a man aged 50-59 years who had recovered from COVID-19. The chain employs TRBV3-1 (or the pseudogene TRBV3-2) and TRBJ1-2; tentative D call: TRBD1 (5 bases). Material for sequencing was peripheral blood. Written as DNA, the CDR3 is TGTGCCAGCAGCCAACACAGACAGCCAGCTCCCTATGGCTACACCTTC. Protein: CASSQHRQPAPYGYTF.